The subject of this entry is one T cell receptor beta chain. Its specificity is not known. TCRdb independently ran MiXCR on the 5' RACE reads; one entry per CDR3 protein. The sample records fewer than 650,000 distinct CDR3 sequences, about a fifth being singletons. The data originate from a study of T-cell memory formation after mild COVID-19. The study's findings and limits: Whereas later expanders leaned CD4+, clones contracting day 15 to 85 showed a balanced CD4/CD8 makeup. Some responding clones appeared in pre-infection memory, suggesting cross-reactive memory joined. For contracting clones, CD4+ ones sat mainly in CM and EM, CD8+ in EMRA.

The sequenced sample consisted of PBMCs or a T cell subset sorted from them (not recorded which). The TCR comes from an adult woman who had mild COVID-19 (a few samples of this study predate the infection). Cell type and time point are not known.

The DNA of the CDR3 is TGTGCCAGCAGCGCCCCGGTCTGGAGCAACAATGAGCAGTTCTTC. Protein product: CASSAPVWSNNEQFF. The gene calls are TRBV7-9 and TRBJ2-1; no clear D gene. V dropped 5 bases and J dropped 5 bases, with 16 bases sitting between them. This CDR3 is 15 amino acids long. The germline CDR1 and CDR2 sequences are SEHNR and FQNEAQ (reference sequence).